These 19 T cell receptor beta chains originate from one sample sequenced in a study of blood T cell repertoires in COVID-19. Only in-frame clones appear in the TCRdb table, and some are missing; sequencing was by immunoSEQ multiplex PCR. Among 62,000 or so clones listed, just over 85% were seen once. Sequencing was done on a sample of peripheral blood. Source of these receptors: a human donor in a cohort sampled during active COVID-19.

This chain links TRBV7-2 with TRBJ2-2; 9 nucleotides agree with TRBD2. CDR3 length: 15 residues. J was trimmed by 6 bases and V by 4 bases; bases with no gene match: 6. CDR1 is SGHTA, CDR2 FQGNSA, per germline. The CDR3 spells CASSYSGGGAGELFF. CDR3 bases: TGTGCCAGCAGCTATAGCGGGGGAGGGGCCGGGGAGCTGTTTTTT.

V usage is TRBV6-5 and J usage is TRBJ1-1; tentatively, D is TRBD1 (5 bases). The germline V gene has CDR1 MNHEY and CDR2 SVGAGI. CDR3 length: 14 residues. V lost 7 bases, J lost 7 bases, and 19 bases lay in between. In nucleotides, the CDR3 is TGTGCCAGCACCCCCAGGGAATTTTTGGGTGAAGCTTTCTTT. Translating it yields CASTPREFLGEAFF.

CDR3 sequence reads: CASSPQLTGNYGYTF. CDR3 in DNA: TGTGCCAGCAGCCCTCAATTAACGGGAAACTATGGCTACACCTTC. The rearrangement joins TRBV9 to TRBJ1-2, with unresolved D. V gave up 4 bases and J gave up 2 bases, with 15 bases separating them. This CDR3 is built from 15 residues. Germline CDR1 is SGDLS and CDR2 is YYNGEE.

The V gene is TRBV11-2, the J gene TRBJ2-5; 7 positions agree with TRBD2. CDR3 length: 12 amino acids. Germline CDR1 and CDR2: SGHAT and FQNNGV. V trimming: 5 bases; J trimming: 7 bases; junction bases outside the gene matches: 4. The CDR3 protein is CASSTPGGTQYF. Here the CDR3 DNA reads TGTGCCAGCAGCACCCCGGGGGGGACCCAGTACTTC.

The chain couples TRBV24-1 to TRBJ2-7; 9 bases line up with TRBD1. The CDR3 has 16 residues. Germline V gene sequence: CDR1 KGHDR, CDR2 SFDVKD. The V gene end was trimmed by 3 bases and the J gene end by 3 bases; junction bases not matched to a gene: 8. In DNA form, the CDR3 reads TGTGCCACCAGTGATCCGCTTGGGACAGGGATCTACGAGCAGTACTTC. This codes for CATSDPLGTGIYEQYF.

The genes are TRBV27 and TRBJ2-1, with 7 bases aligning to TRBD1. J was trimmed by 3 bases and V by 2 bases; bases with no gene match: 1. CDR1 is MNHEY and CDR2 is SMNVEV in the germline V gene (reference sequence). There are 14 residues in the CDR3. In DNA form, the CDR3 reads TGTGCCAGCAGTTTAAGGACAGGCTACAATGAGCAGTTCTTC. This gives the protein CASSLRTGYNEQFF.

The rearrangement joins TRBV9 to TRBJ2-3; D gene unclear. V lost 2 bases and J 2 bases, leaving 9 bases between the germline ends. The CDR3 length is 14 residues. Germline assignment: CDR1 SGDLS and CDR2 YYNGEE. The CDR3 DNA follows: TGTGCCAGCAGCGTTAACAGTCACACAGATACGCAGTATTTT. Translation gives CASSVNSHTDTQYF.

The chain employs TRBV9 and TRBJ1-1; 8 bases agree with TRBD1. From germline, CDR1 is SGDLS and CDR2 YYNGEE. The CDR3 sequence is 14 residues long. With V trimmed by 3 bases and J by 4 bases, 5 bases remained unmatched. CDR3 in amino acids: CASSEMDRVTEAFF. The CDR3 DNA sequence: TGTGCCAGCAGCGAGATGGACAGGGTCACTGAAGCTTTCTTT.

In DNA form, the CDR3 reads TGTGCCAGCAGCCAATCTCTCGGGAATTACGAGCAGTACTTC. Protein sequence: CASSQSLGNYEQYF. The chain uses TRBV3-1 (or the pseudogene TRBV3-2) and TRBJ2-7; tentative D call: TRBD2 (5 bases). Germline CDR1 and CDR2: LGHDT and YNNKEL (reference sequence). Between the trimmed V and J ends, which lost 2 bases and 4 bases, there was a span of 12 bases. The CDR3 sequence is 14 residues long.

The J gene is TRBJ2-3, the V gene TRBV7-9; possible D gene TRBD2, 5 bases. Looked up from germline, CDR1 is SEHNR and CDR2 is FQNEAQ (reference sequence). This CDR3 contains 17 residues. The V and J ends lost 4 bases and 2 bases respectively, with 19 bases between them. This chain's CDR3 is CASSSRRGSRDTDTQYF. CDR3 sequence (DNA): TGTGCCAGCAGCTCCCGACGGGGTTCCCGGGACACAGATACGCAGTATTTT.

CDR3 in amino acids: CASSYRVTGELFF. The CDR3 DNA sequence: TGTGCCAGCAGTTACAGAGTCACCGGGGAGCTGTTTTTT. The chain couples TRBV6-2 or TRBV6-3 to TRBJ2-2, with no clear D. V was shortened by 2 bases and J by 4 bases, with 5 bases between the two germline ends. The CDR3 covers 13 residues. Germline CDR1 is MNHEY and CDR2 is SVGEGT.

The genes are TRBV23-1 and TRBJ2-2; no clear D gene. TRBV23-1 is an ORF, and what it does is uncertain. Between the trimmed V and J ends, which lost 4 bases and 6 bases, there was a span of 9 bases. This CDR3 comprises 13 residues. The CDR3 sequence: CASSLTKAGELFF. CDR3 nucleotides: TGCGCCAGCAGTCTAACTAAGGCCGGGGAGCTGTTTTTT.

This rearrangement joins TRBV28 to TRBJ1-2, with 10 nucleotides matching TRBD1. The V segment lost 11 bases and the J segment 0 bases; nucleotides outside the gene matches: 0. Germline CDR1 MDHEN, CDR2 SYDVKM. The CDR3 sequence is 12 residues long. The CDR3 region is CAGQGANYGYTF. For the CDR3, the DNA is TGTGCCGGACAGGGGGCTAACTATGGCTACACCTTC.

Here the CDR3 reads CASRTTGSGTYEQYF. In DNA form, the CDR3 reads TGTGCCAGTCGAACGACCGGTAGCGGGACCTACGAGCAGTACTTC. This chain connects TRBV19 to TRBJ2-7; 8 bases fit TRBD2. In germline, CDR1 is LNHDA, CDR2 SQIVND (reference sequence). This CDR3 is built from 15 residues. V shed 8 bases and J 2 bases; nucleotides not matched to a gene: 11.

The chain employs TRBV7-2 and TRBJ2-7, with D tentatively TRBD2 (5 bases). V was pared by 2 bases and J by 2 bases, with 7 bases between. Germline V gene lookup returns CDR1 SGHTA and CDR2 FQGNSA. The length of the CDR3 is 13 residues. CDR3 nucleotides: TGTGCCAGCAGCTTATCGGGGACCTACGAGCAGTACTTC. Its protein product is CASSLSGTYEQYF.

This clone was observed a handful of times. This chain connects TRBV7-6 to TRBJ1-3, with 8 bases matching TRBD1. V trimming: 5 bases; J trimming: 0 bases; junction bases outside the gene matches: 3. CDR3 length equals 15 residues. The germline V gene encodes CDR1 SGHVS and CDR2 FNYEAQ. CDR3 loop: CASSQTGDSGNTIYF. In nucleotides, the CDR3 is TGTGCCAGCAGCCAGACAGGGGACTCTGGAAACACCATATATTTT.

This clone was recorded a few times. The chain employs TRBV2 and TRBJ1-6; 11 positions agree with TRBD1. The CDR3 sequence is 15 residues long. V lost 3 bases to trimming and J lost 8 bases; unmatched junction nucleotides: 3. The germline gives CDR1 SNHLY, CDR2 FYNNEI. The CDR3 DNA reads as TGTGCCAGCAGTGACGGACAGGGGGCTTATTCACCCCTCCACTTT. Its translation: CASSDGQGAYSPLHF.

The rearrangement joins TRBV6-2 or TRBV6-3 to TRBJ2-5, with no clear D. Between the trimmed V and J ends, which lost 3 bases and 8 bases, there was a span of 13 bases. Germline V lookup: CDR1 MNHEY, CDR2 SVGEGT. The CDR3 consists of 13 residues. The CDR3 here is CASSYRTVETQYF. In DNA form, the CDR3 reads TGTGCCAGCAGTTATCGAACAGTAGAAACCCAGTACTTC.

This chain connects TRBV6-2 or TRBV6-3 to TRBJ2-3; 7 bases are a match to TRBD2. The CDR3 consists of 19 residues. Germline V CDR1 and CDR2: MNHEY, SVGEGT. The V segment lost 0 bases and the J segment 4 bases; nucleotides outside the gene matches: 16. CDR3 coding DNA: TGTGCCAGCAGTTACTCCCGCCGGAGGAGCGGGATGGGTTCAGATACGCAGTATTTT. Protein sequence: CASSYSRRRSGMGSDTQYF.